The 10 T cell receptor beta chains in this list originate from one sample, sequenced in a study of STAT5B mutations in CD4+ large granular lymphocyte leukemia. The assay was immunoSEQ multiplex PCR, and TCRdb's table has in-frame clones only and misses some. In the table there are approximately 30,000 clones, more than 75% of which are singletons. Source material: CD4+ T cells from blood buffy coats. The receptors originated from a human donor in good health.

The chain has TRBV6-1 and TRBJ1-4, with 8 bases aligning to TRBD1. Trimming took 9 bases from V and 8 from J; bases not matched to a gene: 11. CDR3 length: 14 amino acids. CDR1 and CDR2 (germline): MNHNS, SASEGT. In nucleotides, the CDR3 is TGTGCCAGTACTTTGGACAGGGTAAACGAAAAACTGTTTTTT. It translates to CASTLDRVNEKLFF.

V and J are TRBV4-3 and TRBJ2-2; D is ambiguous. The germline V gene has CDR1 LGHNA and CDR2 YSLEER. The CDR3 is 12 residues long. V lost 1 base and J 5 bases, leaving 2 bases between the germline ends. CDR3 nucleotides: TGCGCCAGCAGCCAAGCTACCGGGGAGCTGTTTTTT. Amino acids: CASSQATGELFF.

The chain carries TRBV30 and TRBJ1-1; D gene uncertain. Germline V gene data show CDR1 as GTSNPN and CDR2 as SVGIG (reference sequence). This CDR3 spans 11 amino acids. V lost 1 base and J 7 bases, leaving 7 bases between the germline ends. Here the CDR3 DNA reads TGTGCCTGGAGTGAAGGTCTTGAAGCTTTCTTT. Protein: CAWSEGLEAFF.

V is TRBV19 and J is TRBJ1-6; D is perhaps TRBD1 (6 bases). The V gene lost 6 bases and the J gene lost 10 bases, with 16 bases spanning the gap. The germline V gene has CDR1 LNHDA and CDR2 SQIVND (reference sequence). The CDR3 has 14 residues. CDR3 nucleotides: TGTGCCAGTAGCACTGGACAGCAGATGTCACCCCTCCACTTT. Translation: CASSTGQQMSPLHF.

This chain joins TRBV7-9 and TRBJ2-2, with D possibly being TRBD2 (5 bases). In germline, CDR1 is SEHNR, CDR2 FQNEAQ (reference sequence). This CDR3 has 17 amino acids. Trimming removed 0 bases at V and 5 bases at J, with 16 bases between. CDR3 nucleotide sequence: TGTGCCAGCAGCTTAGCAGTGGGAGTTATGAGAACCGGGGAGCTGTTTTTT. As protein: CASSLAVGVMRTGELFF.

The chain employs TRBV14 and TRBJ2-3, with D perhaps matching TRBD1 (7 bases). Germline V gives CDR1 SGHDN, CDR2 FVKESK. With 1 base removed from V and 5 bases from J, the gap between germline ends came to 13 bases. CDR3 length equals 15 residues. CDR3 coding DNA: TGTGCCAGCAGCCAAGGCGGGACAGTCCGAGATACGCAGTATTTT. Its translation is CASSQGGTVRDTQYF.

The chain has TRBV15 and TRBJ2-3; 8 nucleotides match TRBD1. CDR1 and CDR2 (germline): LNHNV, YYDKDF (reference sequence). This CDR3 has 16 amino acids. V shed 5 bases and J 6 bases; nucleotides not matched to a gene: 13. The CDR3 spells CATSPDRGSQVDTQYF. The CDR3 DNA is TGTGCCACCAGCCCTGACAGGGGTTCTCAAGTGGATACGCAGTATTTT.

V usage is TRBV6-6 and J usage is TRBJ1-5; D is possibly TRBD1 (5 bases). There are 14 residues in the CDR3. The germline V and J ends were trimmed by 6 bases and 1 base, with 10 bases remaining between them. In germline, CDR1 is MNHNY, CDR2 SVGAGI (reference sequence). The CDR3, as DNA: TGTGCCAGCAGATTCCGGGACAGCAATCAGCCCCAGCATTTT. Protein product: CASRFRDSNQPQHF.

V gene TRBV6-5 combines with J gene TRBJ1-1; D remains ambiguous. The CDR3 sequence is 11 residues long. Germline V CDR1 and CDR2: MNHEY, SVGAGI. The V gene lost 8 bases and the J gene lost 0 bases, with 4 bases spanning the gap. This CDR3 is CASLMNTEAFF. DNA for the CDR3: TGTGCCAGCCTGATGAACACTGAAGCTTTCTTT.

This clone occurred a few times. The chain employs TRBV14 and TRBJ2-4; tentatively, D is TRBD1 or TRBD2 (5 bases each). The CDR3 runs 15 residues. Deletions cut 1 base from V and 6 bases from J, with 13 bases between. The germline V gene has CDR1 SGHDN and CDR2 FVKESK. CDR3 residues: CASSQVLRDGNIQYF. The CDR3 region has the DNA TGTGCCAGCAGCCAAGTGCTTAGGGACGGAAACATTCAGTACTTC.